One and the same sample provided the 17 T cell receptor beta chains below, sequenced in a study of brain metastases from non-small cell lung cancer. Some clones are missing from TCRdb's copy, which holds only in-frame ones; the method was immunoSEQ multiplex PCR. The sample consists of about 2,400 clones, about 85% of them appearing once. The sequencing sample was made of primary lung tumor tissue. These receptors were collected from a donor aged 40 or over with non-small cell lung cancer.

The J gene is TRBJ1-4, the V gene TRBV23-1; 9 bases match TRBD1. TRBV23-1 is given ORF status, its function remaining uncertain. V was clipped by 3 bases and J by 2 bases; unmatched bases: 10. CDR3 length: 18 amino acids. The CDR3 loop is CASSQPRDRDGTNEKLFF. In nucleotides, the CDR3 is TGCGCCAGCAGTCAGCCCCGGGACAGGGATGGGACTAATGAAAAACTGTTTTTT.

The rearrangement links TRBV27 to TRBJ2-7; 11 nucleotides match TRBD1. Germline V lookup: CDR1 MNHEY, CDR2 SMNVEV (reference sequence). The CDR3 has 15 amino acids. Unmatched junction bases numbered 1, after V lost 0 bases and J lost 3 bases. The CDR3, as DNA: TGTGCCAGCAGTTTATCGGGGACAGGGGGCTACGAGCAGTACTTC. Encoded protein: CASSLSGTGGYEQYF.

The V gene is TRBV5-6, the J gene TRBJ1-6; unclear D gene. The CDR3 has 15 amino acids. V lost 0 bases and J 7 bases, leaving 11 bases between the germline ends. The germline CDR1 and CDR2 sequences are SGHDT and YYEEEE. In DNA, the CDR3 is TGTGCCAGCAGCTTGGCCGCCGGCTCCAATTCACCCCTCCACTTT. Translation: CASSLAAGSNSPLHF.

There are a few counts of this clone. Its ends do not fully match the called genes, so a read error is possible. Other nucleotide sequences from this sample produce the same CDR3. This chain uses TRBV13 with TRBJ2-7; D unresolved. The CDR3 has 14 amino acids. Germline CDR1 PRHDT, CDR2 FYEKMQ (reference sequence). CDR3 region: CASRWRGQTPEQYF. DNA for the CDR3: TGTGCCAGCCGATGGAGAGGCCAAACTCCCGAGCAGTATTTC.

Notes on this clone: One end of the junction varies from germline; a read error may be responsible. V is TRBV6-2 or TRBV6-3 and J is TRBJ2-7, with a weak D call TRBD1 (5 bases). This CDR3 comprises 12 residues. Germline CDR1 MNHEY, CDR2 SVGEGT. The CDR3 DNA follows: TGTACCAGCAGTTCCCAGGGCTACGAGCAATACTTC. As protein: CTSSSQGYEQYF.

Turning to this clone: Other DNA sequences from this sample encode an identical CDR3 as well. This chain joins TRBV7-9 and TRBJ2-2; D ambiguous. Between the trimmed V and J ends, which lost 2 bases and 0 bases, there was a span of 4 bases. Germline CDR1 and CDR2: SEHNR and FQNEAQ (reference sequence). This CDR3 spans 14 amino acids. This CDR3 is CASSLNPNTGELFF. Written as DNA, the CDR3 is TGTGCCAGCAGCTTAAATCCGAACACCGGGGAGCTGTTTTTT.

The V gene is TRBV7-2, the J gene TRBJ2-1; a possible D gene is TRBD1 (5 bases). Deletions cut 5 bases from V and 8 bases from J, with 25 bases between. CDR1 is SGHTA, CDR2 FQGNSA, per germline. CDR3 size: 17 residues. The CDR3 DNA reads TGTGCCAGCAGCCCAATCCGACTTCTCCAGGGCGTTGATGAGCAGTTCTTC. This codes for CASSPIRLLQGVDEQFF.

Notes on this clone: The same CDR3 is also encoded by other DNA sequences in this sample. This sequence joins TRBV3-1 (or the pseudogene TRBV3-2) and TRBJ1-2; TRBD1 matches at 11 bases. The CDR3 covers 18 residues. Germline V gene data show CDR1 as LGHDT and CDR2 as YNNKEL (reference sequence). The ends lost 6 bases at V and 2 bases at J; junction bases unmatched: 14. CDR3 region: CASSSYLDRGPINYGYTF. In nucleotides, the CDR3 is TGTGCCAGCAGTTCTTACCTGGACAGGGGGCCGATCAACTATGGCTACACCTTC.

This sequence joins TRBV6-5 and TRBJ1-6, with a weak D call TRBD1 (5 bases). Trimming cost V 6 bases and J 8 bases, with 11 bases left between them. This CDR3 spans 13 amino acids. In germline, CDR1 is MNHEY, CDR2 SVGAGI. CDR3 sequence: CASSPRGDSPLHF. CDR3 nucleotide sequence: TGTGCCAGCAGCCCCCGGGGGGATTCACCCCTCCACTTT.

CDR3 in amino acids: CASSPDRVGYGYTF. In nucleotides, the CDR3 is TGTGCCAGTAGCCCAGACAGGGTCGGCTATGGCTACACCTTC. The rearrangement joins TRBV19 to TRBJ1-2, with 7 bases aligning to TRBD1. CDR1 LNHDA and CDR2 SQIVND come from the germline V gene (reference sequence). CDR3 length: 14 amino acids. J lost 4 bases, V lost 6 bases, and 8 bases had no gene match.

The CDR3 spells CASSLVQGGTEAFF. CDR3 coding DNA: TGTGCCAGCAGCTTAGTGCAGGGTGGCACTGAAGCTTTCTTT. The chain combines TRBV7-2 with TRBJ1-1; a possible D gene is TRBD1 (5 bases). CDR3 length: 14 residues. Trimming shortened V by 1 base and J by 4 bases, and 10 bases separated the two germline ends. CDR1 is SGHTA and CDR2 is FQGNSA in the germline V gene.

The chain is built from TRBV29-1 and TRBJ1-1; 8 positions match TRBD1. V was pared by 7 bases and J by 5 bases, with 9 bases of the junction left unmatched. This CDR3 contains 13 residues. Germline lookup yields CDR1 SQVTM and CDR2 ANQGSEA. The CDR3 loop reads CSETGEIGTEAFF. In DNA, the CDR3 is TGCAGCGAGACAGGGGAAATAGGAACTGAAGCTTTCTTT. Full variable domain (missing parts from reference TRBV29-1 and TRBJ1-1): SAVISQKPSRDICQRGTSLTIQCQVDSQVTMMFWYRQQPGQSLTLIATANQGSEATYESGFVIDKFPISRPNLTFSTLTVSNMSPEDSSIYLCSETGEIGTEAFFGQGTRLTVV.

J is TRBJ2-5 and V is TRBV2; TRBD1 agrees at 8 bases. The CDR3 is 14 amino acids. V lost 6 bases, J lost 1 base, and 4 bases stayed unmatched. CDR1 SNHLY and CDR2 FYNNEI come from the germline V gene. CDR3 residues: CASSGDRGQETQYF. In DNA, the CDR3 is TGTGCCAGCAGCGGAGACAGGGGCCAAGAGACCCAGTACTTC.

In this sample, this clone is hyperexpanded (1% or more). This CDR3 is also generated by other DNA sequences in the sample. J is TRBJ1-3 and V is TRBV7-6; D is ambiguous. V shed 3 bases and J shed 8 bases, with 5 bases lying between them. CDR3 size: 11 residues. CDR1 SGHVS and CDR2 FNYEAQ come from the germline V gene. DNA for the CDR3: TGTGCCAGCAGCTTGTCGGACACCATATATTTT. Amino acids: CASSLSDTIYF.

V and J are TRBV24-1 and TRBJ2-3, with 8 positions matching TRBD2. Per the germline V gene, CDR1 is KGHDR and CDR2 is SFDVKD. This CDR3 comprises 16 residues. The ends lost 5 bases at V and 0 bases at J; junction bases unmatched: 6. CDR3 nucleotide sequence: TGTGCCACCAGTGCCGCGAGCGGGAGCAGCACAGATACGCAGTATTTT. This encodes CATSAASGSSTDTQYF.

The gene calls are TRBV27 and TRBJ2-7; D is possibly TRBD1 (5 bases). The CDR3 extends over 14 amino acids. Germline-derived CDR1 and CDR2 are MNHEY and SMNVEV (reference sequence). Trimming removed 5 bases at V and 2 bases at J, with 13 bases between. The CDR3 spells CASSLQDTAYEQYF. The CDR3, as DNA: TGTGCCAGCAGTCTTCAGGACACAGCCTACGAGCAGTACTTC.

This clone showed up just once. This chain connects TRBV7-3 to TRBJ2-7; D is perhaps TRBD2 (6 bases). Germline V gene lookup returns CDR1 SGHTA and CDR2 FQGTGA. V lost 2 bases to trimming and J lost 7 bases, with 15 bases between them. The CDR3 has 14 amino acids. CDR3 nucleotides: TGTGCCAGCAGCTTACATGGAGGGCCGGAGGAGCAGTACTTC. This encodes CASSLHGGPEEQYF.